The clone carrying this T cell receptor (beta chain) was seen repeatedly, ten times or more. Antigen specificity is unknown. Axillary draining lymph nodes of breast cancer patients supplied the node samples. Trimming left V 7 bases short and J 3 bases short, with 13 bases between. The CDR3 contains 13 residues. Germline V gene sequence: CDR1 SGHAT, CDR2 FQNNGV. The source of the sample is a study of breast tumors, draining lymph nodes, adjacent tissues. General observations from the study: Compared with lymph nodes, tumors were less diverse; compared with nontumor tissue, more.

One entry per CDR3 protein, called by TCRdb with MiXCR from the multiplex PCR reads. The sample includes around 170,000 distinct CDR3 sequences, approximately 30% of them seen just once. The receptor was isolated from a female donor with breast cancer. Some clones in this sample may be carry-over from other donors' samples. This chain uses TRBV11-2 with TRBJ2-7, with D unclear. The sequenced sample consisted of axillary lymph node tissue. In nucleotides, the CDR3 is TGTGCCAGCAACGGCAGGTTGATCTACGAGCAGTACTTC. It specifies CASNGRLIYEQYF. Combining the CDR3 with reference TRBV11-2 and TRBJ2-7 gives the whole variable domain EAGVAQSPRYKIIEKRQSVAFWCNPISGHATLYWYQQILGQGPKLLIQFQNNGVVDDSQLPKDRFSAERLKGVDSTLKIQPAKLEDSAVYLCASNGRLIYEQYFGPGTRLTVT.